This T cell receptor (beta chain) originates from a study of regulatory T cells in long-lasting Graves disease. The time point was: newly diagnosed GD, antithyroid drugs for less than 3 months. The TCR library used RNA extracted from PBMCs. With 7 bases removed from V and 0 bases from J, the gap between germline ends came to 16 bases. Per germline, CDR1 MNHNS and CDR2 SASEGT. The CDR3 totals 16 residues. Investigators prepared the TCR beta libraries by applying iRepertoire HTBI primers and Arm-PCR of CDR3 regions. TCRdb re-called the multiplex PCR reads with MiXCR, one entry per CDR3 protein. The data show under 450,000 distinct CDR3 sequences, approximately 10% seen once. These data were also filed under a second study, of T cells in Graves' hyperthyroidism and ophthalmopathy.

The gene calls are TRBV6-1 and TRBJ2-1, with D unclear. Sequenced material: peripheral blood mononuclear cells (PBMCs), taken at new diagnosis, from a patient treated with antithyroid drugs. The TCR sequence derives from a woman aged 18-30 years with Graves disease. The CDR3 DNA reads TGTGCCAGCACCTGGAGTCTCGTCGGCTCCTACAATGAGCAGTTCTTC. Translated: CASTWSLVGSYNEQFF.